Sequencing of this TCR beta chain was carried out in a study of Graves' ophthalmopathy and Graves' hyperthyroidism. General study findings and limits: Ophthalmopathy progression cases were predicted by the model with about 70% sensitivity and 72.22% specificity. Thyroid clonotypes that were expanded above 0.001 frequency mostly also appeared in blood.

Worth noting for this clonotype: Its antigen is undetermined.

TCR beta CDR3 amplification used RNA transcripts. HTBI-primed RT-PCR formed the first round, and a multiplex PCR formed the second. TCRdb processed the multiplex PCR reads anew with MiXCR; each CDR3 protein has one entry. The sample has hundreds of thousands of distinct CDR3 sequences; 22% are singletons. The CDR3 consists of 16 residues. V lost 3 bases and J lost 1; bases outside the gene matches: 5. Germline V gives CDR1 KGHSH, CDR2 LQKENI. The sequencing sample was made of peripheral blood. V usage is TRBV18 and J usage is TRBJ2-7; TRBD1 matches at 11 bases. This TCR was recovered from a woman aged 18-29 years with stable Graves' hyperthyroidism. Some clones in this sample may be carry-over from other donors' samples. CDR3 nucleotides: TGTGCCAGCTCACCCGTTGGGACAGGGGGTTCCTACGAGCAGTACTTC. Encoded protein: CASSPVGTGGSYEQYF. Variable domain in full (rest from reference TRBV18 and TRBJ2-7): NAGVMQNPRHLVRRRGQEARLRCSPMKGHSHVYWYRQLPEEGLKFMVYLQKENIIDESGMPKERFSAEFPKEGPSILRIQQVVRGDSAAYFCASSPVGTGGSYEQYFGPGTRLTVT.